What follows is one TCR beta chain and its context. Profiled with immunoSEQ multiplex PCR; TCRdb holds only in-frame clones, not every one. Here the sample spans around 2.1 million clones, around 93% being singletons. The data stem from a study of shared clonotypes between healthy human individuals. Terminally differentiated effector memory CD45RA+ cells were left out of the naive CD8 fraction, which was CD45RO-negative and positively selected for CCR7. Looked up from germline, CDR1 is SQVTM and CDR2 is ANQGSEA. The CDR3 runs 14 residues. V gave up 3 bases and J gave up 0 bases, with 9 bases separating them.

This clonotype was sampled from a man younger than 35 in good health. Some clones in this sample may be carry-over from other donors' samples. The material sequenced was naive CD8+ T cells from PBMCs. The chain is built from TRBV29-1 and TRBJ1-3, with unresolved D. CDR3 in DNA: TGCAGCGTTGACGGGCAGGACTCTGGAAACACCATATATTTT. Residues: CSVDGQDSGNTIYF.